This TCR beta chain is drawn from a study of cytomegalovirus exposure and HLA in healthy donors. Findings and limits, study-wide: For presence/absence analyses, sequencing depth was assumed to be roughly uniform across donors. V- and J-gene trimming of TCR beta was linked (in a later analysis) to a missense DCLRE1C variant.

Per the germline V gene, CDR1 is MNHEY and CDR2 is SMNVEV (reference sequence). V dropped 8 bases and J dropped 4; count of bases not matched to a gene: 9. This CDR3 comprises 14 residues. PCR was performed using 60 Vbeta and 13 Jbeta primers. Here immunoSEQ multiplex PCR was the method, and the copy in TCRdb shows in-frame clones only, minus some. The data hold around 120,000 clones, with over 70% observed a single time. This clone came up a few times. Its antigen remains unknown. The specimen was PBMCs. The chain couples TRBV27 to TRBJ2-3; 7 bases match TRBD1. The source of this sequence is a woman between 18 and 29 years old in good health and CMV-seronegative. This chain's CDR3 is CASGDSLRPDTQYF. The CDR3 DNA reads as TGTGCCAGCGGGGACAGTCTTCGTCCAGATACGCAGTATTTT.